The 16 T cell receptor beta chains in this list originate from one sample, sequenced in a study of graft-versus-host responses after intestinal transplantation. The assay was immunoSEQ multiplex PCR, and TCRdb's table has in-frame clones only and misses some. Seen here are around 130,000 clones, 85% to 95% observed once, and the top ten hold 0.16%. Which antigens these TCRs recognize remains unknown. The source material was unstimulated CD4+ T cells sorted from spleen or lymph node cells, sampled before intestinal transplant. All receptors derive from a human donor who received an intestinal transplant.

J is TRBJ2-7 and V is TRBV6-5; D may match TRBD1 or TRBD2 (5 bases each). The CDR3 spans 13 residues. In germline, CDR1 is MNHEY, CDR2 SVGAGI. V gave up 6 bases and J gave up 1 base, with 10 bases separating them. CDR3 amino acids: CASRGRESYEQYF. The CDR3 DNA follows: TGTGCCAGCAGGGGCAGGGAGTCCTACGAGCAGTACTTC.

The CDR3 bases are TGTGCCAGCTCACCCTCCCCGGCGGGCTTCGGGCAGCCCCAGCATTTT. As protein: CASSPSPAGFGQPQHF. The chain combines TRBV18 with TRBJ1-5; D uncertain. V lost 3 bases and J lost 7, with 19 bases in between. The CDR3 length is 16 residues. Germline lookup yields CDR1 KGHSH and CDR2 LQKENI.

The chain combines TRBV6-5 with TRBJ1-5, with 9 bases aligning to TRBD1. This CDR3 spans 13 amino acids. Germline V lookup: CDR1 MNHEY, CDR2 SVGAGI. The junction had 4 bases not matched to a gene; V was cut back by 11 bases and J by 2 bases. The CDR3 spells CAADRGGNQPQHF. For the CDR3, the DNA is TGTGCCGCCGACAGGGGGGGCAATCAGCCCCAGCATTTT.

The chain joins TRBV6-5 to TRBJ1-5, with D unclear. Trimming left V 3 bases short and J 2 bases short, with 11 bases between. The CDR3 extends over 15 amino acids. CDR1 and CDR2 (germline): MNHEY, SVGAGI. CDR3 nucleotides: TGTGCCAGCAGTTATTCCCGATTTGGCAATCAGCCCCAGCATTTT. Its protein product is CASSYSRFGNQPQHF.

This clone showed up just once. The chain recombines TRBV7-9 with TRBJ2-1; 9 bases are a match to TRBD1. This CDR3 contains 13 residues. V shed 8 bases, J shed 2 bases, and the junction held 1 base outside the gene matches. Germline loops: CDR1 SEHNR, CDR2 FQNEAQ (reference sequence). In DNA form, the CDR3 reads TGTGCCAGCGGACAGGGGCCCTACAATGAGCAGTTCTTC. It translates to CASGQGPYNEQFF.

This chain connects TRBV9 to TRBJ1-2; D might be TRBD1 (6 bases). The V end lost 4 bases, the J end lost 8 bases, and 24 bases lay between the germline ends. This CDR3 contains 16 residues. Germline loops: CDR1 SGDLS, CDR2 YYNGEE. CDR3 sequence: CASSPRGEGASGGYTF. The CDR3 coding sequence is TGTGCCAGCAGCCCAAGGGGGGAAGGGGCCTCTGGAGGCTACACCTTC.

The genes are TRBV7-9 and TRBJ2-7; TRBD1 matches at 8 bases. From germline, CDR1 is SEHNR and CDR2 FQNEAQ (reference sequence). The CDR3 loop spans 16 amino acids. Losses at the gene ends were 5 bases for V and 5 bases for J; bases not matched to a gene: 14. The CDR3 DNA is TGTGCCAGCAGCCCCCCGAGATGGACAGGGAGGAACGAGCAGTACTTC. Its protein is CASSPPRWTGRNEQYF.

J is TRBJ2-7 and V is TRBV5-1; D remains ambiguous. Germline V gene sequence: CDR1 SGHRS, CDR2 YFSETQ. This CDR3 comprises 14 residues. V lost 3 bases to trimming and J lost 6 bases, with 16 bases between them. CDR3 region: CASSYRTDPGEQYF. The CDR3 DNA sequence: TGCGCCAGCAGCTACCGGACGGATCCCGGCGAGCAGTACTTC.

The chain uses TRBV15 and TRBJ2-2; D is possibly TRBD1 (6 bases). CDR1 is LNHNV, CDR2 YYDKDF, per germline (reference sequence). The CDR3 totals 16 residues. The V and J ends lost 0 bases and 5 bases respectively, with 13 bases between them. The CDR3 region is CATSRDPGERTGELFF. The DNA for the CDR3 is TGTGCCACCAGCAGAGATCCAGGGGAAAGGACCGGGGAGCTGTTTTTT.

The V gene is TRBV4-2, the J gene TRBJ1-4; weak D call: TRBD1 (6 bases). CDR1 is LGHNA and CDR2 is YNFKEQ in the germline V gene. The CDR3 runs 14 residues. V lost 3 bases and J 8 bases, leaving 13 bases between the germline ends. The CDR3 loop is CASSQEAGVEKLFF. Here the CDR3 DNA reads TGTGCCAGCAGCCAGGAAGCAGGGGTCGAAAAACTGTTTTTT.

The chain joins TRBV7-2 to TRBJ1-1, with 7 nucleotides matching TRBD1. V gave up 5 bases and J gave up 1 base; unmatched junction bases: 1. The CDR3 extends over 13 amino acids. CDR1 and CDR2 (germline): SGHTA, FQGNSA. CDR3 sequence: CASSRDRNTEAFF. DNA for the CDR3: TGTGCCAGCAGCCGGGACAGGAACACTGAAGCTTTCTTT.

This rearrangement joins TRBV5-1 to TRBJ1-2, with D maybe TRBD1 (5 bases). This CDR3 is built from 13 residues. V was trimmed by 4 bases and J by 6 bases, leaving 13 bases between them. Germline loops: CDR1 SGHRS, CDR2 YFSETQ. The CDR3 here is CASSGDRGHGYTF. Here the CDR3 DNA reads TGCGCCAGCAGCGGGGACCGAGGACATGGCTACACCTTC.

The chain couples TRBV9 to TRBJ2-5; D is ambiguous. This CDR3 spans 13 amino acids. Trimming pared 0 bases from V and 1 base from J, leaving 4 bases between. Germline CDR1 SGDLS, CDR2 YYNGEE. The CDR3 reads CASSVGGQETQYF. The CDR3 DNA reads as TGTGCCAGCAGCGTAGGCGGCCAAGAGACCCAGTACTTC.

The chain joins TRBV7-9 to TRBJ1-6, with a tentative D call TRBD1 (5 bases). This CDR3 has 17 residues. Trimming removed 3 bases from V and 3 bases from J, with 15 bases in between. Germline-derived CDR1 and CDR2 are SEHNR and FQNEAQ (reference sequence). The CDR3 loop is CASSFPGPGHYNSPLHF. The CDR3 DNA follows: TGTGCCAGCAGCTTCCCTGGCCCGGGGCACTATAATTCACCCCTCCACTTT.

V is TRBV7-3 and J is TRBJ2-5, with 10 nucleotides matching TRBD2. The CDR3 is made up of 15 amino acids. The germline gives CDR1 SGHTA, CDR2 FQGTGA. After removal of 1 base from V and 3 bases from J, the junction contained 2 bases not matched to a gene. CDR3 region: CASSLIGLAEETQYF. Here the CDR3 DNA reads TGTGCCAGCAGCTTAATCGGACTAGCGGAAGAGACCCAGTACTTC.

The chain uses TRBV6-1 and TRBJ1-5; D gene unclear. CDR3 length: 10 amino acids. The V gene lost 5 bases and the J gene lost 8 bases, with 4 bases spanning the gap. Germline CDR1 reads MNHNS; CDR2 reads SASEGT. The CDR3 sequence: CASSWEPQHF. DNA of the CDR3: TGTGCCAGCAGTTGGGAGCCCCAGCATTTT.